This T cell receptor (beta chain) is drawn from a study of CD8 T cells in Susac syndrome. Study-wide results and caveats: In its TCR sequencing and HLA analysis, the study acknowledged that the number of individuals was relatively small.

Trimming removed 4 bases at V and 1 base at J, with 13 bases between. The CDR3 sequence is 15 residues long. The germline CDR1 and CDR2 sequences are SGHTA and FQGNSA. As to this clonotype: Its antigen is unknown.

RNA amounts of roughly 0.5 to 1 ug underwent reverse transcription with random hexamers. Each CDR3 protein gets one entry after TCRdb re-called the immunoSEQ multiplex PCR reads with MiXCR. The sample has about 210,000 distinct CDR3 sequences, roughly 96% seen once. V is TRBV7-2 and J is TRBJ2-5; perhaps D is TRBD1 or TRBD2 (5 bases each). The sample was CD4+ T cells from PBMCs. The sequence came from a human donor with multiple sclerosis. The CDR3: CASSSSPGPQETQYF. CDR3 in DNA: TGTGCCAGCAGCTCTTCCCCGGGACCCCAAGAGACCCAGTACTTC.